This T cell receptor beta chain was retrieved from a study of OX40 agonist ivuxolimab in advanced cancers. At the level of the study: Ivuxolimab was administered intravenously to patients at 0.01 to 10 mg/kg every 2 weeks. Regarding the study as a whole: Antigen specificity was not determined for the expanded peripheral T cells. At 0.1 to 3.0 mg/kg, clonal expansion of CD4+ and CD8+ blood T cells had occurred by week 6.

Using immunoSEQ multiplex PCR, the repertoire was profiled, and TCRdb retains in-frame clones only, with some absent. Of about 100,000 clones listed, roughly 89% were seen once; the top ten hold roughly 0.77%. Germline trimming cut 4 bases from V and 2 bases from J; bases unmatched to any gene: 15. CDR1 SGHRS and CDR2 YFSETQ come from the germline V gene. CDR3 size: 18 residues. Of note for this clone: What it binds is not known.

This sequence joins TRBV5-1 and TRBJ2-7; 10 nucleotides align to TRBD1. The sequence came from an adult with an advanced solid tumor such as melanoma, head and neck, liver or kidney cancer. The input for sequencing was CD4+ or CD8+ T cells sorted from blood, taken in a trial of the OX40 agonist ivuxolimab. The CDR3 spells CASSLLSSGTGVPYEQYF. In nucleotides, the CDR3 is TGCGCCAGCAGCCTCCTCTCTTCCGGGACAGGGGTACCCTACGAGCAGTACTTC.